Sequencing of this TCR beta chain was carried out in a study of T cells after yellow fever vaccination. Across the study: Fractions containing few cells were prepared with SMART-Seq v4 Ultra Low Input.

TCR cDNA, made by 5'RACE template switching, carried an added universal primer site and UMIs. MiXCR was run by TCRdb on the 5' RACE reads, yielding one entry per CDR3 protein. The sample yields around 530,000 distinct CDR3 sequences, around a sixth seen once. Findings and limits, study-wide: Boosting was followed by the reappearance of most primary-vaccination clones (roughly 95% CD4, about 90% CD8).

The CDR3 loop spans 15 amino acids. Germline loops: CDR1 LGHNA, CDR2 YSLEER. The V gene lost 2 bases and the J gene lost 3 bases, with 14 bases spanning the gap. Points on this clonotype: Its specificity is unknown.

This receptor was identified in a man younger than 30 who received the YFV17D yellow fever vaccine. The J gene is TRBJ2-7, the V gene TRBV4-3; D is possibly TRBD1 (6 bases). This sample comprised PBMCs, obtained 4 to 5 days after the first yellow fever vaccination. The CDR3 spells CASSQYLRTDYEQYF. The CDR3 DNA follows: TGCGCCAGCAGCCAATATTTAAGGACAGACTACGAGCAGTACTTC.